The rows below give T cell receptor beta chains drawn from one sample of a study of blood T cell repertoires in COVID-19. Here immunoSEQ multiplex PCR was the method, and the copy in TCRdb shows in-frame clones only, minus some. Here the sample spans 310,000 or so clones, about 89% being singletons. The sequenced material came from PBMCs or T cells enriched from blood (not recorded which). The origin of the receptors is a woman in her thirties or forties who had recovered from COVID-19. Both conserved end residues are part of each CDR3. Each record gives: CDR3 DNA, CDR3 protein, clone size, J gene, D gene, V gene. D genes are given only for firm matches. Clone size, where shown, is once, few, many, or a class for clones that have expanded.

TGCAGTGCTAGACCGGACAGGGGGCAAACCTTC	CSARPDRGQTF	-	TRBJ1-2	TRBD1	TRBV20-1
TGCGCCAGCAGTCAAAACCCACCGGGAGAGACCCAGTACTTC	CASSQNPPGETQYF	once	TRBJ2-5	-	TRBV23-1
TGCGCCAGCAGTGACCCGGGACAGGGAGAGACTGAAGCTTTCTTT	CASSDPGQGETEAFF	-	TRBJ1-1	TRBD1	TRBV5-1
TGTGCCAGCAGGGACCAGACAGTCTATAATTCACCCCTCCACTTT	CASRDQTVYNSPLHF	-	TRBJ1-6	-	TRBV2
TGTGCCAGCAGCTTAGGGGGAGGGAGAACCGGGGAGCTGTTTTTT	CASSLGGGRTGELFF	-	TRBJ2-2	TRBD2	TRBV13
TGTGCCACCAGTGATCGGGACATCCCCTACGAGCAGTACTTC	CATSDRDIPYEQYF	-	TRBJ2-7	-	TRBV24-1
TGCGCCAGCAGCCAAGAGCGAGGGGGTTACAATGAGCAGTTCTTC	CASSQERGGYNEQFF	-	TRBJ2-1	-	TRBV4-3
TGTGCCAGCAGCCTAAGACTAGCGGGGGGACGTAAGGATACGCAGTATTTT	CASSLRLAGGRKDTQYF	-	TRBJ2-3	TRBD2	TRBV5-8
TGTGCCAGCAGCCCAGGGGGCAAGTACGAGCAGTACTTC	CASSPGGKYEQYF	-	TRBJ2-7	TRBD1	TRBV3-1/TRBV3-2
TGTGCCAGCAGTTACTCGGACAGCTCAGATACGCAGTATTTT	CASSYSDSSDTQYF	-	TRBJ2-3	-	TRBV6-2/TRBV6-3
TGTGCCAGCAGTGAAGTTGGCCAGGGAAACCGCGGGGAGCTGTTTTTT	CASSEVGQGNRGELFF	-	TRBJ2-2	-	TRBV2
TGTGCTAGTGGTCGGGTCGCCTACGAGCAGTACTTC	CASGRVAYEQYF	-	TRBJ2-7	-	TRBV12-5
TGTGCCAGCAGCTTAGCTTGGGGGGGAAATTCACCCCTCCACTTT	CASSLAWGGNSPLHF	-	TRBJ1-6	-	TRBV7-2
TGTGCCAGCAGTGACACAGGGTGGGGGGAGCTGTTTTTT	CASSDTGWGELFF	-	TRBJ2-2	-	TRBV27
TGTGCCACCGAGGGGTTCGCTAGCGGGGGGCTGAACACCGGGGAGCTGTTTTTT	CATEGFASGGLNTGELFF	-	TRBJ2-2	TRBD2	TRBV28
TGTGCCAGCAGTGAATCGCGGTTCGCGACAGCCACTAATGAAAAACTGTTTTTT	CASSESRFATATNEKLFF	-	TRBJ1-4	-	TRBV25-1
TGTGCCTGGAGTGTAGGGAGATTTGGCTACACCTTC	CAWSVGRFGYTF	-	TRBJ1-2	-	TRBV30
TGTGCCAGCAGCTTATTTCCGAGCTCCTACGAGCAGTACTTC	CASSLFPSSYEQYF	-	TRBJ2-7	-	TRBV11-3
TGTGCCAGCAGCCAAGGAACGGGGGGTTCCTACAATGAGCAGTTCTTC	CASSQGTGGSYNEQFF	-	TRBJ2-1	TRBD2	TRBV3-1/TRBV3-2
TGTGCCAGCAGTTTATTCGGGGGAGGCCATAGCAATCAGCCCCAGCATTTT	CASSLFGGGHSNQPQHF	-	TRBJ1-5	-	TRBV27
TGTGCCAGCTCACTGACAGGGATTGATAGGTACAATGAGCAGTTCTTC	CASSLTGIDRYNEQFF	few	TRBJ2-1	TRBD1	TRBV18
TGTGCCAGCAGAAGAGCGGGAGGGAGGCACAATGAGCAGTTCTTC	CASRRAGGRHNEQFF	-	TRBJ2-1	TRBD2	TRBV11-3
TGTGCCAGCACCTCGGCTAGCGTCGGCTACGAGCAGTACTTC	CASTSASVGYEQYF	-	TRBJ2-7	-	TRBV2
TGTGCCTGGAGCTTCGCGGGGGGCCCAGATACGCAGTATTTT	CAWSFAGGPDTQYF	-	TRBJ2-3	TRBD2	TRBV30
TGTGCCAGCAGCCTCCCGGGCCAAGAGACCCAGTACTTC	CASSLPGQETQYF	-	TRBJ2-5	-	TRBV3-1/TRBV3-2
TGCGCCAGCAGCTTGTCCCCGGGGGACGGGGAGCTGTTTTTT	CASSLSPGDGELFF	-	TRBJ2-2	-	TRBV5-1
TGTGCCAGCTCACCGGACATTTCATCTGGAAACACCATATATTTT	CASSPDISSGNTIYF	-	TRBJ1-3	-	TRBV18
TGTGCCACCAGTGATTTAGCGACAGATACGCAGTATTTT	CATSDLATDTQYF	-	TRBJ2-3	-	TRBV24-1
TGTGCCAGCAAGATAGGGACTAGCGGGAAGGGCTACGAGCAGTACTTC	CASKIGTSGKGYEQYF	-	TRBJ2-7	TRBD2	TRBV7-2
TGTGCCACCAGGGGAGGGGCGAAGAACACTGAAGCTTTCTTT	CATRGGAKNTEAFF	-	TRBJ1-1	-	TRBV28